At least ten counts were recorded for the clone carrying this T cell receptor (beta chain). The antigen remains unidentified. This sample was taken from a study of T cells in Graves' hyperthyroidism and ophthalmopathy. Study observations and caveats: A median around six months before onset, the model predicted ophthalmopathy.

Losses at the gene ends were 4 bases for V and 0 bases for J; bases not matched to a gene: 7. The CDR3 is 18 amino acids. Germline-derived CDR1 and CDR2 are SGHVS and FQNEAQ. The source material, RNA transcripts, was used to amplify TCR beta CDR3 regions. Initially, a first-round RT-PCR of the TCR CDR3 employed the HTBI primer set. TCRdb re-called the multiplex PCR reads with MiXCR, one entry per CDR3 protein. The sample lists about 720,000 distinct CDR3 sequences, around 17% seen once, with under 10% in the top ten. An approximately 9.8 ml volume of fresh peripheral blood provided the PBMCs. The chain carries TRBV7-8 and TRBJ2-7, with 15 bases identical to TRBD2. The source material was blood. This sequence was found in a man aged 18 to 30 with Graves' hyperthyroidism. CDR3 bases: TGTGCCAGCAGCTGGAGCGGGACTAGCGGGGGGATCTCCTACGAGCAGTACTTC. As protein: CASSWSGTSGGISYEQYF.